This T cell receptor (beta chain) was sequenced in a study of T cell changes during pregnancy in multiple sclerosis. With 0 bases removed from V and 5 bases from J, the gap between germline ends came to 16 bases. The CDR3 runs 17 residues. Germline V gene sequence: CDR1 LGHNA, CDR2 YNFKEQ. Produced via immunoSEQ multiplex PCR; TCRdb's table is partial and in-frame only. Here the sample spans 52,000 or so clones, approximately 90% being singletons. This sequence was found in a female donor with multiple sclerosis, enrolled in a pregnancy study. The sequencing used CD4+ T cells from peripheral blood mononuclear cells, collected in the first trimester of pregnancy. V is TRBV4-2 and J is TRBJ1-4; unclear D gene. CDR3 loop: CASSQDYLERKNEKLFF. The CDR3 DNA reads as TGTGCCAGCAGCCAAGATTACCTGGAGAGGAAGAATGAAAAACTGTTTTTT.